Detailed here is one T cell receptor (beta chain). The antigen is undetermined. A read error may account for a junction end that differs from germline. This record comes from a study of shared clonotypes between healthy human individuals. The study, taken as a whole, reports: When naive CD4 clonotypes were compared across several donors, around 5% were shared. Expectations were that clonotype sharing among donors would be affected by sequencing depth.

In germline, CDR1 is SSHAT, CDR2 FNYEAQ (reference sequence). This CDR3 contains 17 residues. TCRdb's copy holds only in-frame clones and misses some; the assay was immunoSEQ multiplex PCR. In the table there are fewer than 1.8 million clones, about 98.5% of which are singletons. The gene calls are TRBV7-7 and TRBJ2-3, with 16 bases aligning to TRBD2. Sequenced: naive CD4+ T cells sorted from blood. The subset: CD45RA+ positively selected. The clonotype comes from a man aged 25-45 years in good health. The CDR3 region is CASSLGTSGRATDTQYF. In DNA, the CDR3 is TGTGCTAGCAGCCTCGGGACTAGCGGGAGGGCCACAGATACGCAGTATTTT. Full variable domain (missing parts from reference TRBV7-7 and TRBJ2-3): GAGVSQSPRYKVTKRGQDVTLRCDPISSHATLYWYQQALGQGPEFLTYFNYEAQPDKSGLPSDRFSAERPEGSISTLTIQRTEQRDSAMYRCASSLGTSGRATDTQYFGPGTRLTVL.